One TCR beta chain is described in this entry. This sample was taken from a study of blood T cell repertoires in COVID-19. For the study at large: Acute-phase and convalescent COVID-19 samples originated in the United States, Italy and Spain. PBMCs, B-cell-depleted T cells, or T cells were the source of the cDNA or gDNA that made up the material.

In the original processing: Researchers report that nucleated cell counts were estimated from reference gene primer amplification. Profiling relied on immunoSEQ multiplex PCR, and the TCRdb table lists in-frame clones only, not all of them. That table is the source of V, J and clone size, and D and trimming were worked out from the DNA. The sample holds about 240,000 clones, about 85% seen once. The CDR3 totals 16 residues. Germline assignment: CDR1 LNHDA and CDR2 SQIVND (reference sequence). The ends lost 4 bases at V and 5 bases at J; junction bases unmatched: 11. The source is a man aged 55 to 70 who had recovered from COVID-19. The specimen was peripheral blood. This chain links TRBV19 with TRBJ1-5; 7 bases fit TRBD1. The CDR3: CASSRAGGRPDQPQHF. The CDR3 DNA follows: TGTGCCAGTAGTAGGGCAGGGGGACGTCCCGATCAGCCCCAGCATTTT.